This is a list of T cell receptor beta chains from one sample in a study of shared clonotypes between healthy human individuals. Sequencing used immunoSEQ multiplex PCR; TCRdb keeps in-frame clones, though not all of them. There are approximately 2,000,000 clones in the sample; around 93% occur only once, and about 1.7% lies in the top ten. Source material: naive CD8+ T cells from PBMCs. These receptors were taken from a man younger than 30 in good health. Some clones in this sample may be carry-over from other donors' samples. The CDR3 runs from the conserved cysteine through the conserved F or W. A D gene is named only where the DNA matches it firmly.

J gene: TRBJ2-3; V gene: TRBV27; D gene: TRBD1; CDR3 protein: CASSFLTGGADTQYF
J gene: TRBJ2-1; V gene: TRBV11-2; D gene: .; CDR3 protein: CASSLLATGEQFF
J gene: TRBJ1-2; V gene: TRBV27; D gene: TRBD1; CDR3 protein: CASSFPILGQGPNYGYTF
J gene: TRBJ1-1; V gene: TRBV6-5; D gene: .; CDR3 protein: CASSMGPREAFF
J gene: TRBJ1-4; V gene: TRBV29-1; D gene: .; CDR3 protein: CSVSLPGQRSEKLFF
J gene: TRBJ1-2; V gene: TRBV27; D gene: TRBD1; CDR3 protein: CASSLSGTGVGGYTF
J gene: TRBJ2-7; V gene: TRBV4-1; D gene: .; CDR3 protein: CASSQTSLGVYEQYF
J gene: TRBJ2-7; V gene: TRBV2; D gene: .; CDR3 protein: CASRLGRAYEQYF
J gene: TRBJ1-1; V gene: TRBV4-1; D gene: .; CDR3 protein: CASSHGTEAFF
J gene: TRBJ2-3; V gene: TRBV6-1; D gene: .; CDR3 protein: CASSGTKPRGLTQYF
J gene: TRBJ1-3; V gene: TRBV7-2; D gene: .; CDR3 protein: CASSLTYPSGNTIYF
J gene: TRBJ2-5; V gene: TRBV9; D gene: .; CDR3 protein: CASSPGHKETQYF